The present T cell receptor (beta chain) was sequenced within a study of T cell changes during pregnancy in multiple sclerosis. Losses at the gene ends were 2 bases for V and 8 bases for J; bases not matched to a gene: 9. This CDR3 contains 14 residues. Germline values: CDR1 SGHRS, CDR2 YFSETQ. Sequencing was performed with immunoSEQ multiplex PCR; in TCRdb, only in-frame clones are kept and a portion is missing. The sample holds tens of thousands of clones, under 95% seen once. V is TRBV5-1 and J is TRBJ1-2; 7 bases are shared with TRBD1. The starting material was CD8+ T cells from peripheral blood mononuclear cells, obtained in the third trimester of pregnancy. The receptor's source is a female donor with multiple sclerosis, enrolled in a pregnancy study. CDR3 coding DNA: TGCGCCAGCAGCTTAGGGGACAGCCCTGGGGGCTACACCTTC. This gives the protein CASSLGDSPGGYTF.